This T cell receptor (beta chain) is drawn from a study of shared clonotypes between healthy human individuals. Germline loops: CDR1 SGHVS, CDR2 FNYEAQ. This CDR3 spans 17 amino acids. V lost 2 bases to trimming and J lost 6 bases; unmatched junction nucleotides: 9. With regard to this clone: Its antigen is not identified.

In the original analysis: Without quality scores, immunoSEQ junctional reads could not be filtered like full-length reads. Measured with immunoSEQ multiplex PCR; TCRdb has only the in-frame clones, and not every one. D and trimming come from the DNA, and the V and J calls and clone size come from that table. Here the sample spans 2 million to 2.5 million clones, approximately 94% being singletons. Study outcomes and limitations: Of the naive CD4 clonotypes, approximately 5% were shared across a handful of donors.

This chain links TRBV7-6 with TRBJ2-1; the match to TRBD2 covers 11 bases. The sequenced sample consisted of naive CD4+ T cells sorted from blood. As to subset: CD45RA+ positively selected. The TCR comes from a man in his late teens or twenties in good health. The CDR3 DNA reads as TGTGCCAGCAGCTTAACTAGCGGGAGCACATTTACCAATGAGCAGTTCTTC. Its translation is CASSLTSGSTFTNEQFF.